The 9 T cell receptor beta chains below come from one sample, sequenced in a study of PD-L1 blockade in urothelial cancer. Clones were sequenced by immunoSEQ multiplex PCR, and TCRdb holds only the in-frame ones, with some missing. The sample lists roughly 45,000 clones, roughly 85% seen once, with less than 8% in the top ten. The source material was PBMCs, sampled around atezolizumab (anti-PD-L1) treatment. These TCRs come from a man in his 60s with urothelial cancer.

This chain uses TRBV7-6 with TRBJ2-1; the D is unclear. This CDR3 has 15 residues. CDR1 is SGHVS, CDR2 FNYEAQ, per germline. Trimming stripped 1 base from V and 4 bases from J, with 11 bases between. CDR3: CASSLVSGRYNEQFF. The CDR3 coding sequence is TGTGCCAGCAGCTTAGTCTCCGGCAGGTACAATGAGCAGTTCTTC. The full variable domain, rest sourced from reference TRBV7-6 and TRBJ2-1, is GAGVSQSPRYKVTKRGQDVALRCDPISGHVSLYWYRQALGQGPEFLTYFNYEAQQDKSGLPNDRFSAERPEGSISTLTIQRTEQRDSAMYRCASSLVSGRYNEQFFGPGTRLTVL.

The chain employs TRBV9 and TRBJ2-5; TRBD1 is a possible D gene (5 bases). The length of the CDR3 is 14 residues. Germline CDR1 and CDR2: SGDLS and YYNGEE. V gave up 0 bases and J gave up 4 bases, with 10 bases separating them. The CDR3 DNA follows: TGTGCCAGCAGCGTAGACCAGGGTGGAGAGACCCAGTACTTC. It is translated as CASSVDQGGETQYF. Full variable domain (outside the CDR3, taken from reference TRBV9 and TRBJ2-5): DSGVTQTPKHLITATGQRVTLRCSPRSGDLSVYWYQQSLDQGLQFLIQYYNGEERAKGNILERFSAQQFPDLHSELNLSSLELGDSALYFCASSVDQGGETQYFGPGTRLLVL.

The genes are TRBV6-6 and TRBJ2-2; D is unclear. The CDR3 covers 16 residues. Germline V lookup: CDR1 MNHNY, CDR2 SVGAGI (reference sequence). The V gene lost 0 bases and the J gene lost 0 bases, with 8 bases spanning the gap. The CDR3 sequence is CASSYSSDANTGELFF. The CDR3 nucleotides read TGTGCCAGCAGTTACTCGAGCGACGCGAACACCGGGGAGCTGTTTTTT.

The chain employs TRBV7-6 and TRBJ2-5; 13 bases align to TRBD2. Trimming removed 5 bases from V and 9 bases from J; junction bases left unmatched: 9. Germline V CDR1 and CDR2: SGHVS, FNYEAQ. The CDR3 length is 15 residues. For the CDR3, the DNA is TGTGCCAGCAGCACCGGACTAGCGGGGGCGCAGTCCCAGTACTTC. Translated: CASSTGLAGAQSQYF. The full variable domain, in which reference TRBV7-6 and TRBJ2-5 provide the parts outside the CDR3, is GAGVSQSPRYKVTKRGQDVALRCDPISGHVSLYWYRQALGQGPEFLTYFNYEAQQDKSGLPNDRFSAERPEGSISTLTIQRTEQRDSAMYRCASSTGLAGAQSQYFGPGTRLLVL.

V gene TRBV6-9 combines with J gene TRBJ1-6; no clear D gene. Germline V CDR1 and CDR2: MNHGY, SVAAGI. CDR3 length: 12 residues. The V end was cut by 10 bases, the J end by 7 bases, with 11 bases between. The CDR3 loop reads CATKDGNSPLHF. DNA of the CDR3: TGTGCCACCAAAGACGGGAATTCACCCCTCCACTTT.

The chain combines TRBV11-3 with TRBJ2-2, with 12 nucleotides matching TRBD2. This CDR3 has 19 residues. The junction had 17 bases not matched to a gene; V was cut back by 5 bases and J by 7 bases. CDR1 and CDR2 (germline): SGHNT, YENEEA. The CDR3 sequence is CASSPIQLAGGSKGGELFF. CDR3 DNA sequence: TGTGCCAGCAGCCCTATTCAACTAGCGGGGGGATCCAAGGGCGGGGAGCTGTTTTTT.

The rearrangement joins TRBV5-1 to TRBJ2-3, with TRBD2 identical over 11 bases. V dropped 3 bases and J dropped 0; count of bases not matched to a gene: 3. Germline CDR1 reads SGHRS; CDR2 reads YFSETQ. CDR3 size: 16 residues. The chain's CDR3 is CASSYGLAGSTDTQYF. DNA of the CDR3: TGCGCCAGCAGCTATGGACTAGCGGGCAGCACAGATACGCAGTATTTT.

This chain links TRBV7-6 with TRBJ2-7; D is perhaps TRBD2 (5 bases). Trimming cost V 0 bases and J 6 bases, with 9 bases left between them. Germline V gene data show CDR1 as SGHVS and CDR2 as FNYEAQ. The CDR3 loop spans 13 amino acids. The CDR3 nucleotides are TGTGCCAGCAGCTTAGCGAGGGCAGGCGAGCAGTACTTC. Its translation: CASSLARAGEQYF.

The chain links TRBV12-5 to TRBJ1-2; no definite D call. The V end was cut by 7 bases, the J end by 3 bases, with 9 bases between. The germline gives CDR1 LGHNT, CDR2 FRNRAP. The CDR3 extends over 12 amino acids. The CDR3 region has the DNA TGTGCTAGTGCCCTCGGGGACTATGGCTACACCTTC. It yields the protein CASALGDYGYTF.